Detailed here is one TCR beta chain. Positive CCR7 selection of CD45RO-negative cells yielded the naive CD8 cells, and terminally differentiated effector memory CD45RA+ cells were excluded. The sample originates from a study of shared clonotypes between healthy human individuals. From germline, CDR1 is GTSNPN and CDR2 SVGIG (reference sequence). The CDR3 runs 13 residues. Trimming left V 6 bases short and J 0 bases short, with 11 bases between. Sequencing was at deep level. Original processing notes: Filtering was not the same, since immunoSEQ gave junction-only sequences without quality scores. The repertoire was sequenced with immunoSEQ multiplex PCR; TCRdb's copy has only in-frame clones and lacks some. For V, J and clone size, that table is used; D and trimming come from the DNA. Of about 2 million clones listed, just under 95% are singletons.

The sequenced material came from naive CD8+ T cells sorted from blood. The source is a man aged 18 to 35 in good health. The V gene is TRBV30, the J gene TRBJ1-1; D may be TRBD1 (6 bases). CDR3 bases: TGTGCCTGCATCGGACAGATGAACACTGAAGCTTTCTTT. Translation: CACIGQMNTEAFF.